This TCR beta chain appears in the sequencing data of a study of CD8 T cells in ankylosing spondylitis. Researchers built TCR beta libraries using quantitative 5'-RACE with molecular barcodes. TCRdb re-called the 5' RACE reads with MiXCR, one entry per CDR3 protein. The table lists approximately 340,000 distinct CDR3 sequences, approximately 15% of them singletons. Germline V CDR1 and CDR2: SGHAT, FQNNGV. CDR3 size: 14 residues. With 8 bases removed from V and 1 base from J, the gap between germline ends came to 15 bases. As regards this clonotype: The target antigen is unknown.

The study, taken as a whole, reports: Earlier literature documents some of the motif variants in reactive arthritis synovial fluid and blood. Matched synovial fluid from ankylosing spondylitis patients was reported to be enriched for disease-linked clones.

The sequencing input was blood, either unsorted or a sorted T cell fraction (not recorded which). The rearrangement links TRBV11-2 to TRBJ2-7, with D possibly matching TRBD2 (5 bases). This clonotype was sampled from a male donor with ankylosing spondylitis or in good health (not recorded which). CDR3 nucleotides: TGTGCCAGCGGCCAACCCACTAGATCCTACGAGCAGTACTTC. Its translation is CASGQPTRSYEQYF.